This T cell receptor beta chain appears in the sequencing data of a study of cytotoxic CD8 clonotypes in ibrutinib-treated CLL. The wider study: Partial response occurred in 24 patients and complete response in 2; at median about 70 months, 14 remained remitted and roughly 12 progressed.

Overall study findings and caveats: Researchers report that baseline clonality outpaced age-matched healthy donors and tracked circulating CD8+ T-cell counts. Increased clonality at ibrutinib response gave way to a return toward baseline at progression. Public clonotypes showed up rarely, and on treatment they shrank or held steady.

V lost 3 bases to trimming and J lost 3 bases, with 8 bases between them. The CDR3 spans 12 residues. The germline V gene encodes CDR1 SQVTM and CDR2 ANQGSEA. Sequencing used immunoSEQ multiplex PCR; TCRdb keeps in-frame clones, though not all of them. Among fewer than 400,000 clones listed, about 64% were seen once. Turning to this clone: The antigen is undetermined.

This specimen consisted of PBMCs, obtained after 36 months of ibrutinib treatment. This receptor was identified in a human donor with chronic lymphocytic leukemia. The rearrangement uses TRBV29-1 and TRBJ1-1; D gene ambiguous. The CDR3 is CSVDRGDTEAFF. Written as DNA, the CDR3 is TGCAGCGTTGACCGGGGTGACACTGAAGCTTTCTTT.